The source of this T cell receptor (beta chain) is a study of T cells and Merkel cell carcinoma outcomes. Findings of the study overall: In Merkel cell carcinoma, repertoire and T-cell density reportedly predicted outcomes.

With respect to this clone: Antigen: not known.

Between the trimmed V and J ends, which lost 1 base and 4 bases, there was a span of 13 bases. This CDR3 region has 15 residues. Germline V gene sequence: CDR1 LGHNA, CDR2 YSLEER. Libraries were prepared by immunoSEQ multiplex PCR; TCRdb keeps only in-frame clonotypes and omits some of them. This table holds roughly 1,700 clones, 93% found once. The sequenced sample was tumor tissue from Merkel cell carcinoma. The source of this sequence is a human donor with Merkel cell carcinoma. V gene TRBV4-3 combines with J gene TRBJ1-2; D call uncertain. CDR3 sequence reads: CASSQGIPAGYGYTF. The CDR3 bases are TGCGCCAGCAGCCAAGGGATTCCGGCAGGCTATGGCTACACCTTC.